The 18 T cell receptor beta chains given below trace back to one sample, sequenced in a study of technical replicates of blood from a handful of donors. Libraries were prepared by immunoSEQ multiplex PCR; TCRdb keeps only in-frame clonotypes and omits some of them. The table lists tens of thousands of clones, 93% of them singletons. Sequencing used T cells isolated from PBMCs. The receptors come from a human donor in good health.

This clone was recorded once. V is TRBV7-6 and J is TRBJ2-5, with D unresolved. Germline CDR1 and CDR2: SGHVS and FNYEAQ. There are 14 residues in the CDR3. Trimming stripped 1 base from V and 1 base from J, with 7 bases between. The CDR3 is CASSLDLVQETQYF. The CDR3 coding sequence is TGTGCCAGCAGCTTAGATTTAGTCCAAGAGACCCAGTACTTC.

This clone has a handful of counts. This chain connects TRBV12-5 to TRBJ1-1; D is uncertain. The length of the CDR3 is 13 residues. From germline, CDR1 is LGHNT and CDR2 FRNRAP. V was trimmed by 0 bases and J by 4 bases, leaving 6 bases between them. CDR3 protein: CASGLVKSTEAFF. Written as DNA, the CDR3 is TGTGCTAGTGGTTTGGTAAAGAGCACTGAAGCTTTCTTT.

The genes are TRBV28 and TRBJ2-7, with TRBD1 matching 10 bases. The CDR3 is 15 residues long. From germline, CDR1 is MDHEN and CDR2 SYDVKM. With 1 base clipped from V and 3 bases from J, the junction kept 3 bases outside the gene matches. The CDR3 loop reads CASSLYGTGVYEQYF. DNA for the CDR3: TGTGCCAGCAGTTTATACGGGACAGGGGTCTACGAGCAGTACTTC.

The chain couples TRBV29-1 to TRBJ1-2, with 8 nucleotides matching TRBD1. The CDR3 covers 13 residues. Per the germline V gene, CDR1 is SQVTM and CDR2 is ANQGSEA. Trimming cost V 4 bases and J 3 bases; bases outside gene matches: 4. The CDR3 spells CSVGQGMDYGYTF. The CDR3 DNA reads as TGCAGCGTTGGACAGGGGATGGACTATGGCTACACCTTC.

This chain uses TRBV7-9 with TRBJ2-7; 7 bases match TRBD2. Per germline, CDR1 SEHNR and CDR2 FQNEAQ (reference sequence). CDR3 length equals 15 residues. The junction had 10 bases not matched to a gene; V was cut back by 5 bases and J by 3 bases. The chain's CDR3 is CASSLSGTIRYEQYF. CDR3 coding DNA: TGTGCCAGCAGCCTAAGCGGGACTATCCGCTACGAGCAGTACTTC.

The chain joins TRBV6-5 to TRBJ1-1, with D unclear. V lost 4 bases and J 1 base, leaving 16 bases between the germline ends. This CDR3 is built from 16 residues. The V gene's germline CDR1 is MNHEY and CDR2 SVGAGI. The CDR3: CASSSPPGVGNTEAFF. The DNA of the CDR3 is TGTGCCAGCAGTTCCCCCCCAGGTGTCGGGAACACTGAAGCTTTCTTT.

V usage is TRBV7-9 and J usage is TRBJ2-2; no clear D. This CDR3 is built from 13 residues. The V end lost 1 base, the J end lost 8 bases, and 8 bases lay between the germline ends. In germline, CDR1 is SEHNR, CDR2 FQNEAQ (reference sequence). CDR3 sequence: CASSLGPVGELFF. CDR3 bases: TGTGCCAGCAGCTTAGGTCCGGTGGGGGAGCTGTTTTTT. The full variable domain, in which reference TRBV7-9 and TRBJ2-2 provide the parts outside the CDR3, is DTGVSQNPRHKITKRGQNVTFRCDPISEHNRLYWYRQTLGQGPEFLTYFQNEAQLEKSRLLSDRFSAERPKGSFSTLEIQRTEQGDSAMYLCASSLGPVGELFFGEGSRLTVL.

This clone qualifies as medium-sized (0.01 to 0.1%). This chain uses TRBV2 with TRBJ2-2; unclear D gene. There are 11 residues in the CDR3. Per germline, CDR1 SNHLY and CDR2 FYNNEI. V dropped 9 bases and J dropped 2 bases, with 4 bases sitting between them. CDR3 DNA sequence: TGTGCCAGTCAAAACACCGGGGAGCTGTTTTTT. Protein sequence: CASQNTGELFF. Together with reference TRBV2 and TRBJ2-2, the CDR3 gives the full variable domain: EPEVTQTPSHQVTQMGQEVILRCVPISNHLYFYWYRQILGQKVEFLVSFYNNEISEKSEIFDDQFSVERPDGSNFTLKIRSTKLEDSAMYFCASQNTGELFFGEGSRLTVL.

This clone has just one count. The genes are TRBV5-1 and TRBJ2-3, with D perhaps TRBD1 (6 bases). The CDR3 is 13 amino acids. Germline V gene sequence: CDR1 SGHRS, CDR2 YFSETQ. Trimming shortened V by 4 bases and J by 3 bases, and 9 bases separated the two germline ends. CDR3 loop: CASSPDRTDTQYF. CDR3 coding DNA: TGCGCCAGCAGCCCGGACAGAACAGATACGCAGTATTTT.

CDR3 sequence: CASRGQGAVSYEQYF. The CDR3, as DNA: TGTGCCAGTAGGGGACAGGGGGCCGTCTCCTACGAGCAGTACTTC. The V call is TRBV19, the J call TRBJ2-7; TRBD1 agrees at 12 bases. The CDR3 is 15 residues long. V was pared by 6 bases and J by 0 bases, with 3 bases of the junction left unmatched. Per the germline V gene, CDR1 is LNHDA and CDR2 is SQIVND (reference sequence).

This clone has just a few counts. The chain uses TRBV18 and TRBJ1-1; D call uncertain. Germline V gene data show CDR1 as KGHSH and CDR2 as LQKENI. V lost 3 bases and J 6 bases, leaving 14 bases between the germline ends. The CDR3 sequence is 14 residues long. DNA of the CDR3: TGTGCCAGCTCACCGCCTTTGGGAGGAGCTGAAGCTTTCTTT. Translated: CASSPPLGGAEAFF. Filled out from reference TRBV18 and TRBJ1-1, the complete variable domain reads NAGVMQNPRHLVRRRGQEARLRCSPMKGHSHVYWYRQLPEEGLKFMVYLQKENIIDESGMPKERFSAEFPKEGPSILRIQQVVRGDSAAYFCASSPPLGGAEAFFGQGTRLTVV.

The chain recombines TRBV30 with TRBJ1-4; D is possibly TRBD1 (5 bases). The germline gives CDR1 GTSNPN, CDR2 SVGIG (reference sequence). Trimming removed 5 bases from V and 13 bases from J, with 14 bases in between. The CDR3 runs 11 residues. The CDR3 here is CAWLRTNRLFF. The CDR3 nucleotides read TGTGCCTGGCTCCGGACAAATCGACTGTTTTTT.

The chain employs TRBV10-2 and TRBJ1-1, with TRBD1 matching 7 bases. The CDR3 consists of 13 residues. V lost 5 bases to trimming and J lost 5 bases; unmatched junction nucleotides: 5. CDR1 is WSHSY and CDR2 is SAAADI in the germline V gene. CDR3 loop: CASSQGGPTEAFF. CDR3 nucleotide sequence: TGCGCCAGCAGTCAGGGGGGACCGACTGAAGCTTTCTTT.

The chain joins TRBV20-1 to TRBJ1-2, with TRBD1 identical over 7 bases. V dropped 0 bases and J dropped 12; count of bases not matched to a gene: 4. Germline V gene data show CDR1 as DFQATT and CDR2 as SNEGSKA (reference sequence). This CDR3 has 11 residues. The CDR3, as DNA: TGCAGTGCTAGAGATAAGGGGGCTCACACCTTC. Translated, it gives CSARDKGAHTF.

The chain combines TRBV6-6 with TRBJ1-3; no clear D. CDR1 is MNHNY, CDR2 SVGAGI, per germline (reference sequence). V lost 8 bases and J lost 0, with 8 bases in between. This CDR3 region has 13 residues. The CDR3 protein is CASWEHSGNTIYF. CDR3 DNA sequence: TGTGCCAGCTGGGAGCACTCTGGAAACACCATATATTTT.

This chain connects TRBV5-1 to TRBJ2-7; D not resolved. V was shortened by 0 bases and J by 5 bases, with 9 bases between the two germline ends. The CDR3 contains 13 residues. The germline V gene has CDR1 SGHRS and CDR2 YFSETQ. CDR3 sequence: CASSLAGFNEQYF. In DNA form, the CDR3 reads TGCGCCAGCAGCTTGGCCGGGTTTAACGAGCAGTACTTC.

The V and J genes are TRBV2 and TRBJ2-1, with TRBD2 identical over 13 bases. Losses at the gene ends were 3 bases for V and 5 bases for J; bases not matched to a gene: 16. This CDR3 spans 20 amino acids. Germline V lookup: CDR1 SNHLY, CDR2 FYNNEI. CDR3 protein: CASSDPRTSGGVGPHNEQFF. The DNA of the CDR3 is TGTGCCAGCAGTGATCCCCGAACTAGCGGGGGGGTTGGGCCGCACAATGAGCAGTTCTTC.

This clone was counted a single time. The CDR3 sequence is CASSLGDGLNTEAFF. CDR3 bases: TGTGCCAGCAGCTTAGGAGACGGATTGAACACTGAAGCTTTCTTT. V usage is TRBV7-3 and J usage is TRBJ1-1; no clear D gene. The V end was cut by 2 bases, the J end by 0 bases, with 10 bases between. This CDR3 is 15 amino acids long. Germline V gene lookup returns CDR1 SGHTA and CDR2 FQGTGA.